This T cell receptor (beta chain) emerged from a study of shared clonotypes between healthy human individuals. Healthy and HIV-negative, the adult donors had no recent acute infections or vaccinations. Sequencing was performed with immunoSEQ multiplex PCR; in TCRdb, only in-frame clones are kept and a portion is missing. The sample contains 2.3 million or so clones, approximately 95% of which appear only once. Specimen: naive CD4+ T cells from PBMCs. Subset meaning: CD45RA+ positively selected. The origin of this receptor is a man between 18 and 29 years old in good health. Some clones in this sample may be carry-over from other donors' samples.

The CDR3 loop reads CASSGMLGTGDGETQYF. The CDR3 coding sequence is TGTGCCAGCAGCGGAATGCTGGGGACAGGGGATGGCGAGACCCAGTACTTC. The chain joins TRBV9 to TRBJ2-5; TRBD1 agrees at 10 bases. With V trimmed by 3 bases and J by 5 bases, 13 bases remained unmatched. The CDR3 sequence is 17 residues long. Germline CDR1 SGDLS, CDR2 YYNGEE. The full variable domain, completed using reference TRBV9 and TRBJ2-5, is DSGVTQTPKHLITATGQRVTLRCSPRSGDLSVYWYQQSLDQGLQFLIQYYNGEERAKGNILERFSAQQFPDLHSELNLSSLELGDSALYFCASSGMLGTGDGETQYFGPGTRLLVL.